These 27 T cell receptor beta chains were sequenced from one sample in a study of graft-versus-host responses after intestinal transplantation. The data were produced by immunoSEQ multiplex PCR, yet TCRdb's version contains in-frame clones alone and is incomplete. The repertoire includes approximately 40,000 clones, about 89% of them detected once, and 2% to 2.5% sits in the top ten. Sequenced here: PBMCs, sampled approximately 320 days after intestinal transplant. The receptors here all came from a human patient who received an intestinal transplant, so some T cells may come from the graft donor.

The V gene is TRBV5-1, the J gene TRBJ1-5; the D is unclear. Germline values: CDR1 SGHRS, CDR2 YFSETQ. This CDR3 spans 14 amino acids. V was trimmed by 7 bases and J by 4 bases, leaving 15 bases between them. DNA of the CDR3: TGCGCCAGCTTAAGTGGACTTTATAATCAGCCCCAGCATTTT. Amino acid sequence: CASLSGLYNQPQHF. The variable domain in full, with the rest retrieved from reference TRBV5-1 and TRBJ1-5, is KAGVTQTPRYLIKTRGQQVTLSCSPISGHRSVSWYQQTPGQGLQFLFEYFSETQRNKGNFPGRFSGRQFSNSRSEMNVSTLELGDSALYLCASLSGLYNQPQHFGDGTRLSIL.

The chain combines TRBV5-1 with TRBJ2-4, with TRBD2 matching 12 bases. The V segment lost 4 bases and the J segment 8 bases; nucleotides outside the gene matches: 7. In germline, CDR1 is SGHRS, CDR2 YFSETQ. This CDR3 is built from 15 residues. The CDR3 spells CASSTHPSGGDIQYF. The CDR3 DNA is TGCGCCAGCAGCACCCACCCTAGCGGGGGGGACATTCAGTACTTC.

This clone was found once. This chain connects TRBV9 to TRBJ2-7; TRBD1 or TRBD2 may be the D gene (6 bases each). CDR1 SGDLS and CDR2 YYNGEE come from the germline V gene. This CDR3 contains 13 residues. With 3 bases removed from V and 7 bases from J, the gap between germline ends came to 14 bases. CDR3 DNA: TGTGCCAGCAGCGCCTTCGGGGGCGGAGAGCAGTACTTC. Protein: CASSAFGGGEQYF.

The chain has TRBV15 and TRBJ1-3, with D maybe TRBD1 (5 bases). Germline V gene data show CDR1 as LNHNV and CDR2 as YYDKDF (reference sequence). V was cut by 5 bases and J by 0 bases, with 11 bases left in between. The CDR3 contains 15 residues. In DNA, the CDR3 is TGTGCCACCAGCGAGACAGCTGGCTCTGGAAACACCATATATTTT. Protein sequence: CATSETAGSGNTIYF.

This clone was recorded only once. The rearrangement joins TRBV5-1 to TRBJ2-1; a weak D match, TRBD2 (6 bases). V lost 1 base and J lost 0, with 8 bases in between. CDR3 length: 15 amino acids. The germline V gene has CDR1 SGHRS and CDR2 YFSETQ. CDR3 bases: TGCGCCAGCAGCTTGAGCGGGTTCTCCTACAATGAGCAGTTCTTC. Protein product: CASSLSGFSYNEQFF.

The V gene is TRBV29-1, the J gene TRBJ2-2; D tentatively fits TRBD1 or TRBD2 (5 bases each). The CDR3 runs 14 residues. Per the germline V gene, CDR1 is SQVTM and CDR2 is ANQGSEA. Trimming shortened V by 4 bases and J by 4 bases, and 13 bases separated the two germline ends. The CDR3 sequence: CSVVREGTTGELFF. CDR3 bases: TGCAGCGTTGTGAGAGAAGGGACCACCGGGGAGCTGTTTTTT.

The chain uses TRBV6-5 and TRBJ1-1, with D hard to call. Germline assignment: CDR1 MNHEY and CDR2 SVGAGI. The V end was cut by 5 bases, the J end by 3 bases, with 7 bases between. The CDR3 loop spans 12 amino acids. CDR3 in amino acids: CASSSQYTEAFF. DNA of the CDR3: TGTGCCAGCAGTAGCCAGTACACTGAAGCTTTCTTT.

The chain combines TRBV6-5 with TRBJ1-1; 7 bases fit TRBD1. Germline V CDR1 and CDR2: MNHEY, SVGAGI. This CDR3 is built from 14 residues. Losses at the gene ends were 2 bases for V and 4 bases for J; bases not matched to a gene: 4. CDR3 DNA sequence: TGTGCCAGCAGTTACGTGACAGGGATCACTGAAGCTTTCTTT. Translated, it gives CASSYVTGITEAFF.

The CDR3 nucleotides read TGTGCCAGCAGTTCCGGGACAGGGTCCACTGAAGCTTTCTTT. Protein: CASSSGTGSTEAFF. V gene TRBV6-4 combines with J gene TRBJ1-1; 9 bases are a match to TRBD1. V was clipped by 5 bases and J by 4 bases; unmatched bases: 5. Germline V CDR1 and CDR2: MRHNA, SNTAGT. This CDR3 comprises 14 residues.

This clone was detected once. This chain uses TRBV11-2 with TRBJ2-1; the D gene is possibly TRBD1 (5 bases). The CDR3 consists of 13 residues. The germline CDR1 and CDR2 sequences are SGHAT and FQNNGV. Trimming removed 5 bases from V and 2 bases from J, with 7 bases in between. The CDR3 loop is CASSQGPYNEQFF. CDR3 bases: TGTGCCAGCAGCCAGGGCCCCTACAATGAGCAGTTCTTC.

CDR3 protein: CASSARRRGRDTQYF. CDR3 coding DNA: TGTGCCAGCAGCGCCCGGAGGAGGGGCAGAGATACGCAGTATTTT. The chain combines TRBV21-1 with TRBJ2-3; the D segment call TRBD2 is taken from the table without a DNA check. TRBV21-1 is marked as a pseudogene. The CDR3 length is 15 residues.

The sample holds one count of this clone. This CDR3 is CASSSWTGDYNEQFF. The CDR3 coding sequence is TGTGCCAGCAGTTCGTGGACAGGGGACTACAATGAGCAGTTCTTC. This chain uses TRBV6-5 with TRBJ2-1; 9 positions agree with TRBD1. The V and J ends lost 4 bases and 3 bases, in that order; junction bases with no gene match: 4. Germline values: CDR1 MNHEY, CDR2 SVGAGI. This CDR3 comprises 15 residues.

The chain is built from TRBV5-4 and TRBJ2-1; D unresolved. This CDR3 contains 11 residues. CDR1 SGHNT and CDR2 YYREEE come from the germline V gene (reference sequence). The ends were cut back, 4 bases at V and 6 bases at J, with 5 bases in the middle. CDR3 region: CASSQINEQFF. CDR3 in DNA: TGTGCCAGCAGCCAGATCAATGAGCAGTTCTTC.

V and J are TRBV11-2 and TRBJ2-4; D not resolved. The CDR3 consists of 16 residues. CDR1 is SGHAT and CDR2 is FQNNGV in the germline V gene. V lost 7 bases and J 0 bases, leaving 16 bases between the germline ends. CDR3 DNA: TGTGCCAGCACCCCATGGACCGGCCTAGCCAAAAACATTCAGTACTTC. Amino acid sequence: CASTPWTGLAKNIQYF. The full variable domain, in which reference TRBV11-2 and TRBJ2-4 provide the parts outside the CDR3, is EAGVAQSPRYKIIEKRQSVAFWCNPISGHATLYWYQQILGQGPKLLIQFQNNGVVDDSQLPKDRFSAERLKGVDSTLKIQPAKLEDSAVYLCASTPWTGLAKNIQYFGAGTRLSVL.

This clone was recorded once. Written as DNA, the CDR3 is TGTGCCAGCACCTTCAAGTATGAGCAGTTCTTC. Amino acids: CASTFKYEQFF. The chain has TRBV11-2 and TRBJ2-1; D ambiguous. CDR1 SGHAT and CDR2 FQNNGV come from the germline V gene. V lost 7 bases to trimming and J lost 8 bases, with 9 bases between them. This CDR3 spans 11 amino acids.

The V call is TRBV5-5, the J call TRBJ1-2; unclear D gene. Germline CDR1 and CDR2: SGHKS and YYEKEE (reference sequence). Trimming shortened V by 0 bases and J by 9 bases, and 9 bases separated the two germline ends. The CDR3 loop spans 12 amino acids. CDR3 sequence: CASSLAEFRYTF. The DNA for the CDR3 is TGTGCCAGCAGCTTGGCCGAGTTTCGCTACACCTTC. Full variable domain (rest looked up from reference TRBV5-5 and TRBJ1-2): DAGVTQSPTHLIKTRGQQVTLRCSPISGHKSVSWYQQVLGQGPQFIFQYYEKEERGRGNFPDRFSARQFPNYSSELNVNALLLGDSALYLCASSLAEFRYTFGSGTRLTVV.

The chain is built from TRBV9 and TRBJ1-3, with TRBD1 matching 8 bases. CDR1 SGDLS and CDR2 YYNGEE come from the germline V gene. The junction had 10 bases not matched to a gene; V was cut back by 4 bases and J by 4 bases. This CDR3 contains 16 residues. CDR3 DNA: TGTGCCAGCAGCTTTGAAGGACAGGGCCTAGGAAACACCATATATTTT. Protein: CASSFEGQGLGNTIYF.

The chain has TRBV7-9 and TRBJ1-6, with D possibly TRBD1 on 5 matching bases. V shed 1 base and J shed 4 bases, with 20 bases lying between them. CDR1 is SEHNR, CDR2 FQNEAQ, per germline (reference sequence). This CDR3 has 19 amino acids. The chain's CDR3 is CASSLGLGAGSLYNSPLHF. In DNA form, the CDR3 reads TGTGCCAGCAGCTTAGGTTTGGGTGCAGGGTCGCTTTATAATTCACCCCTCCACTTT.

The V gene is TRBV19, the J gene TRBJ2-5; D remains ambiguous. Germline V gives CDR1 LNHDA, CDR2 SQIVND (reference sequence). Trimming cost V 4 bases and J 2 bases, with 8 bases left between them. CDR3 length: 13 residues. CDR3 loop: CASSRLFQETQYF. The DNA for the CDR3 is TGTGCCAGTAGTAGACTCTTTCAAGAGACCCAGTACTTC. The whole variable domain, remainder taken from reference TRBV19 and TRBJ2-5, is DGGITQSPKYLFRKEGQNVTLSCEQNLNHDAMYWYRQDPGQGLRLIYYSQIVNDFQKGDIAEGYSVSREKKESFPLTVTSAQKNPTAFYLCASSRLFQETQYFGPGTRLLVL.

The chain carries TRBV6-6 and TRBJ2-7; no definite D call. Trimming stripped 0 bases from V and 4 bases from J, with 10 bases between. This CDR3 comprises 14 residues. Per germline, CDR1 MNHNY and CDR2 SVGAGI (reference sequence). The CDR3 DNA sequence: TGTGCCAGCAGTTACTCCGGAAGGATTTACGAGCAGTACTTC. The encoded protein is CASSYSGRIYEQYF.

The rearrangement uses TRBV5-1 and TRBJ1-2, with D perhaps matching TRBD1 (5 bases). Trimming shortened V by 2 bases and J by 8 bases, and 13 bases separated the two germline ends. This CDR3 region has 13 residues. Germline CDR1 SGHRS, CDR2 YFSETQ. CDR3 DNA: TGCGCCAGCAGCTTTACGGGACTCGAAGGCTACACCTTC. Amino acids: CASSFTGLEGYTF.

CDR3 loop: CASRATENTEAFF. CDR3 bases: TGTGCCAGCAGAGCGACAGAAAACACTGAAGCTTTCTTT. The chain combines TRBV28 with TRBJ1-1; possible D gene TRBD1, 5 bases. The CDR3 runs 13 residues. Germline assignment: CDR1 MDHEN and CDR2 SYDVKM. V lost 6 bases, J lost 2 bases, and 10 bases lay in between.

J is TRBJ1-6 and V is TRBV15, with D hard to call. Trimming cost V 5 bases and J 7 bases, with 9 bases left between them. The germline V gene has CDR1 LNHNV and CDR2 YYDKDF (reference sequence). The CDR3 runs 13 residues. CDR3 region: CATSRTRNSPLHF. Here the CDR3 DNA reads TGTGCCACCAGCCGGACTCGAAATTCACCCCTCCACTTT.

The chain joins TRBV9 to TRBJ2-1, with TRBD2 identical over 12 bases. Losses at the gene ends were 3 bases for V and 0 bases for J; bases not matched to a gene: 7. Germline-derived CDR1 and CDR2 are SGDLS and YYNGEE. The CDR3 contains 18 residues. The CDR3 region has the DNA TGTGCCAGCAGCGAGTCTAGCGGGAGGGGCCCCTCCTACAATGAGCAGTTCTTC. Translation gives CASSESSGRGPSYNEQFF.

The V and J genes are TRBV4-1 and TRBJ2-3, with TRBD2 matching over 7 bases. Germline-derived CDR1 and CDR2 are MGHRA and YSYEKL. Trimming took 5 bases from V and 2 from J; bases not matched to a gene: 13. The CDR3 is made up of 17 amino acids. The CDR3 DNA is TGCGCCAGCAGCATAAGAGAGGGAGGGCCTTTCACAGATACGCAGTATTTT. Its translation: CASSIREGGPFTDTQYF.

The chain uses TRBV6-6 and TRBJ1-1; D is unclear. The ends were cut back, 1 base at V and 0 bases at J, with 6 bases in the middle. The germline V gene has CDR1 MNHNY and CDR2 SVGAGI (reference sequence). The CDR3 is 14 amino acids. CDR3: CASSYLGMNTEAFF. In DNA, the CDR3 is TGTGCCAGCAGTTACTTGGGGATGAACACTGAAGCTTTCTTT.

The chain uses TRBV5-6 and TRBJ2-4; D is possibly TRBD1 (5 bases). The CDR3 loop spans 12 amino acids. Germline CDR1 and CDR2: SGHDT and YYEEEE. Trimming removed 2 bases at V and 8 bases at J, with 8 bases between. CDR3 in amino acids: CASSFEGDIQYF. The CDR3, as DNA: TGTGCCAGCAGCTTCGAAGGGGACATTCAGTACTTC.